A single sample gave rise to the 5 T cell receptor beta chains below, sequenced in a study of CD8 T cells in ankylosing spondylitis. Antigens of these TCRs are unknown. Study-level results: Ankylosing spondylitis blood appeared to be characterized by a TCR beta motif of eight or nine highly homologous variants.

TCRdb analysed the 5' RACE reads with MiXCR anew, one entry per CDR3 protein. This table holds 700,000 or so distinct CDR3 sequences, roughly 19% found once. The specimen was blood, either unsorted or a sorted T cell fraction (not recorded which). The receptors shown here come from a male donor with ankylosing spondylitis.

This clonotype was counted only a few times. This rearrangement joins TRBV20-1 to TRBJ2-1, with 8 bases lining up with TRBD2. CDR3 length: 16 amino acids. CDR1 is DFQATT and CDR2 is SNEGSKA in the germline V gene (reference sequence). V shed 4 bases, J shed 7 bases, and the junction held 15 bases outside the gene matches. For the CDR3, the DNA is TGCAGTGCTATTGTAGACTCGCGGGCGGGAGGAAATGAGCAGTTCTTC. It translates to CSAIVDSRAGGNEQFF.

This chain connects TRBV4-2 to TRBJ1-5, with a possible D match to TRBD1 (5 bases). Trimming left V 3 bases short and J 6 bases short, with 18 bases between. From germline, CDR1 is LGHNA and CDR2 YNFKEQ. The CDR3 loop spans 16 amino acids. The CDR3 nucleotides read TGTGCCAGCAGCCAGGGGGAACGACAGCCCTCTCAGCCCCAGCATTTT. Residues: CASSQGERQPSQPQHF.

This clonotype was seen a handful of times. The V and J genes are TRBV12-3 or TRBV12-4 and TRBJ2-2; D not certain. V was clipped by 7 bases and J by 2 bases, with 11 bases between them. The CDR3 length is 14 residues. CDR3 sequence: CASTPDPNTGELFF. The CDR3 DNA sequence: TGTGCCAGCACCCCGGACCCAAACACCGGGGAGCTGTTTTTT.

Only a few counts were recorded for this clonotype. The CDR3 nucleotides are TGCGCCAGCAGCCCCCGGGGTACCGTCCCCGGACGCCGTAGCACAGATACGCAGTATTTT. Translating gives CASSPRGTVPGRRSTDTQYF. V and J are TRBV5-1 and TRBJ2-3; D is possibly TRBD2 (5 bases). The CDR3 is 20 residues long. The V and J ends lost 4 bases and 0 bases respectively, with 27 bases between them. CDR1 and CDR2 from the germline V gene are SGHRS and YFSETQ. The whole variable domain, filled in from reference TRBV5-1 and TRBJ2-3, reads KAGVTQTPRYLIKTRGQQVTLSCSPISGHRSVSWYQQTPGQGLQFLFEYFSETQRNKGNFPGRFSGRQFSNSRSEMNVSTLELGDSALYLCASSPRGTVPGRRSTDTQYFGPGTRLTVL.

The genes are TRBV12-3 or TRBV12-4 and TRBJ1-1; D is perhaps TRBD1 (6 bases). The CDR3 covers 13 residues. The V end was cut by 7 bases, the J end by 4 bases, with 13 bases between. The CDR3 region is CASTTPQGTEAFF. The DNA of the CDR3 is TGTGCCAGCACGACCCCACAGGGCACTGAAGCTTTCTTT.